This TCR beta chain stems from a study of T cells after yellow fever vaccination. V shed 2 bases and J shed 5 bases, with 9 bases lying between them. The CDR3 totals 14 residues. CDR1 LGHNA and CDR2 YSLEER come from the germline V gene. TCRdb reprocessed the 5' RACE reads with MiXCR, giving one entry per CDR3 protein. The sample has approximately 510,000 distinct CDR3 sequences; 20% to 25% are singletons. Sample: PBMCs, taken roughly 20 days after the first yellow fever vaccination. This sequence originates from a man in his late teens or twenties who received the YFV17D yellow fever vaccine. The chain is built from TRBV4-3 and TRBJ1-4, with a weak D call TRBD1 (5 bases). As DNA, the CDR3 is TGCGCCAGCAGCCAACGGGGCCTCAATGAAAAACTGTTTTTT. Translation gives CASSQRGLNEKLFF.